The entry below describes one T cell receptor beta chain. This specimen belongs to a study of T-cell memory formation after mild COVID-19. CDR1 is SGHAT and CDR2 is FQNNGV in the germline V gene. The V end was cut by 0 bases, the J end by 15 bases, with 17 bases between. The CDR3 has 14 residues. TCRdb re-analysed the 5' RACE reads in MiXCR, keeping a single row per CDR3 protein. Among 200,000 to 250,000 distinct CDR3 sequences listed, about 10% were seen once. The TCR comes from a man between 18 and 29 years old who had mild COVID-19 (a few samples of this study predate the infection). Cell type and time point are not known. This chain links TRBV11-2 with TRBJ1-4; D gene unclear. The sample consisted of PBMCs or a T cell subset sorted from them (not recorded which). DNA for the CDR3: TGTGCCAGCAGCTTAGATCACGGGGTGCGGGAGGTGTTTTTT. Encoded protein: CASSLDHGVREVFF.